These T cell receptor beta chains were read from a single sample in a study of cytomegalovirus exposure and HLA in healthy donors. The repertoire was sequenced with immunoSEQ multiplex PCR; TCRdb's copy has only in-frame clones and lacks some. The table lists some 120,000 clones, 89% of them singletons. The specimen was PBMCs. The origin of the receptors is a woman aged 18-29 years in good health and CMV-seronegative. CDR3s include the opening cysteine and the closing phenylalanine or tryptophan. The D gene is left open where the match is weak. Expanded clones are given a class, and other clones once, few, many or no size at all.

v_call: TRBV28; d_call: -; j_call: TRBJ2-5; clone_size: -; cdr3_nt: TGTGCCAGCAGTTGGGGCCTAGAGACCCAGTACTTC; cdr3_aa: CASSWGLETQYF
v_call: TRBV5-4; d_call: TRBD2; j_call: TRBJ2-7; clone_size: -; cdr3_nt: TGTGCCAGCACCTATATGGGGCCCTCCGGGGGGGAGCAGTACTTC; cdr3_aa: CASTYMGPSGGEQYF
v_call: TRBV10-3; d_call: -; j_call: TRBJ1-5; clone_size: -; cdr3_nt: TGTGCCATCAGTGAATCTGGAGTTAGCAATCAGCCCCAGCATTTT; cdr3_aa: CAISESGVSNQPQHF
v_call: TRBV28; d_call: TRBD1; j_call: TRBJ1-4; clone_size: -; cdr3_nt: TGTGCCAGCACCAGGGGGTTTGAAAAACTGTTTTTT; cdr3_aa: CASTRGFEKLFF
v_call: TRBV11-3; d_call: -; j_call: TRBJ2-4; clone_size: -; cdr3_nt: TGTGCCAGCAGCTTGGGGGGAGAAAAAAACATTCAGTACTTC; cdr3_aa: CASSLGGEKNIQYF
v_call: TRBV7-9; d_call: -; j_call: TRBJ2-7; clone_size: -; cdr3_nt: TGTGCCAGCACTAAACCCAGGGATCTTTCCTACGAGCAGTACTTC; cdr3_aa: CASTKPRDLSYEQYF
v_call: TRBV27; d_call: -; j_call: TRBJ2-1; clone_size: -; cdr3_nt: TGTGCCAGCAGTCTTAGCGTCGACAATGAGCAGTTCTTC; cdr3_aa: CASSLSVDNEQFF
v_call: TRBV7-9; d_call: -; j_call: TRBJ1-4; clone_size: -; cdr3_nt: TGTGCCAGCAGTCCCAGGCCTGCCCGGGAAAAACTGTTTTTT; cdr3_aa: CASSPRPAREKLFF
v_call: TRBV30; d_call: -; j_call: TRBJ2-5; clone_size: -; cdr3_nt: TGTGCCTGGACCGGGGACTGGAGGGAGACCCAGTACTTC; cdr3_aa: CAWTGDWRETQYF
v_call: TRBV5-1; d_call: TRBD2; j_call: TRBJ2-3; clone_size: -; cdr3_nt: TGCGCCAGCAGCGTCCGGGCTAGCGGAAGCACAGATACGCAGTATTTT; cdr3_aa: CASSVRASGSTDTQYF
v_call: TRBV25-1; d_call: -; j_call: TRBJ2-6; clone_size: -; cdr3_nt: TGTGCCAGCAGTGAATTATCAGAATCTGGGGCCAACGTCCTGACTTTC; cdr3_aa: CASSELSESGANVLTF
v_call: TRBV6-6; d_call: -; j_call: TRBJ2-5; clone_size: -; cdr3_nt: TGTGCCAGCAGTTCCGCCGCCTTACCGGGAGAGACCCAGTACTTC; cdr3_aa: CASSSAALPGETQYF
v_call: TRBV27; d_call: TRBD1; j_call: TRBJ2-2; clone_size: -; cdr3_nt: TGTGCCAGCAGCTCCCAGGGGGCCCAAGCCGGGGAGCTGTTTTTT; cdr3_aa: CASSSQGAQAGELFF
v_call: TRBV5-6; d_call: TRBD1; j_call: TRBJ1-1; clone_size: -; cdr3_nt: TGTGCCAGCAGCCCTTCGGACAGGGACACTGAAGCTTTCTTT; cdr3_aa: CASSPSDRDTEAFF
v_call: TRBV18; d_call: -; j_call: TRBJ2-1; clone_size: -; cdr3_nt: TGTGCCAGCTCACCACCTTTCCCAGTTTACAATGAGCAGTTCTTC; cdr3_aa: CASSPPFPVYNEQFF
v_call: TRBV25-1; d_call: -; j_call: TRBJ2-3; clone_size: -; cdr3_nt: TGTGCCAGCAGTGAATATTGGGGCAACACAGATACGCAGTATTTT; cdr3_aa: CASSEYWGNTDTQYF
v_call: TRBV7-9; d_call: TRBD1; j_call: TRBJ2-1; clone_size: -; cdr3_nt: TGTGCCAGCAGCTTAGCAACAGGGGACAATGAGCAGTTCTTC; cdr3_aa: CASSLATGDNEQFF
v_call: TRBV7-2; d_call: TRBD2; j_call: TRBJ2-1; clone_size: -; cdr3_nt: TGTGCCAGCAGCTTCGAAGGGACTAGAGTGCATGAGCAGTTCTTC; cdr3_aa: CASSFEGTRVHEQFF
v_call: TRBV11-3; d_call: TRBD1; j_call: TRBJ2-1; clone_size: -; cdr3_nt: TGTGCCAGCAGCGAAAACGACAGGGAAGAGTTCTTC; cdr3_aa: CASSENDREEFF
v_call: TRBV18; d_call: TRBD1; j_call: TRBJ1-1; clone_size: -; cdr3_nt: TGTGCCAGCTCACCAGGGACAGGACAAAATGAAGCTTTCTTT; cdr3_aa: CASSPGTGQNEAFF
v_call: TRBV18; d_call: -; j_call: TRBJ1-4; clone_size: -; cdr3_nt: TGTGCCAGCTCACCACGGGGGGGTACGGATGAAAAACTGTTTTTT; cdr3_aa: CASSPRGGTDEKLFF
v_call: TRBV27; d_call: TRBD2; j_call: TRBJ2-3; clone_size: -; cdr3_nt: TGTGCCAGCAGTTGGTTGGTAGCGGGGATAGATACGCAGTATTTT; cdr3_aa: CASSWLVAGIDTQYF
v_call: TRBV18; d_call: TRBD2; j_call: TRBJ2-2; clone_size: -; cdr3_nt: TGTGCCAGCTCACTTGTCCCCGGACTAGCGGTCCTTGTCGGGGAGCTGTTTTTT; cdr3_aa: CASSLVPGLAVLVGELFF
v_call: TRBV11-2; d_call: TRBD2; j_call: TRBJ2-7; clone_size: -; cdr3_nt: TGTGCCAGCAGCTTATCGACTAGCGGGTTTAACGAGCAGTACTTC; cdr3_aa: CASSLSTSGFNEQYF
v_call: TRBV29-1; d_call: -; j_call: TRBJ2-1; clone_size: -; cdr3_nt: TGCAGCGTTAACGACTGGTACAATGAGCAGTTCTTC; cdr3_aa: CSVNDWYNEQFF
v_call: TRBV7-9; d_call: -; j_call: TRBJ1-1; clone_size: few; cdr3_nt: TGTGCCAGCAGCTTGGGCCCGTTCCCTGAAGCTTTCTTT; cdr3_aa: CASSLGPFPEAFF
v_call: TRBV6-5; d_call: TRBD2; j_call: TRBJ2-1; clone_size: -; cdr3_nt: TGTGCCAGCAGTTTCCCGGGACTAGCGGGAGACAATGAGCAGTTCTTC; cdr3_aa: CASSFPGLAGDNEQFF
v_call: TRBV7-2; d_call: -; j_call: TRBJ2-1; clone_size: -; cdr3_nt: TGTGCCAGCAGCCCACCTTTGGGGGAGGAAAGGAATGAGCAGTTCTTC; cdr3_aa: CASSPPLGEERNEQFF
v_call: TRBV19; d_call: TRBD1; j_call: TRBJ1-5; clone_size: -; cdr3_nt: TGTGCCAGTAGTCAACAGGGGTTGGCTCAGCCCCAGCATTTT; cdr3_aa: CASSQQGLAQPQHF
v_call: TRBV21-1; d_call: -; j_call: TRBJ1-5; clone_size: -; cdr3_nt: TGTGCCAGCAGCAAAGTATGCAGGGTAGGTGCTTATAGCAATCAGCCCCAGCATTTT; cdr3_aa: CASSKVCRVGAYSNQPQHF